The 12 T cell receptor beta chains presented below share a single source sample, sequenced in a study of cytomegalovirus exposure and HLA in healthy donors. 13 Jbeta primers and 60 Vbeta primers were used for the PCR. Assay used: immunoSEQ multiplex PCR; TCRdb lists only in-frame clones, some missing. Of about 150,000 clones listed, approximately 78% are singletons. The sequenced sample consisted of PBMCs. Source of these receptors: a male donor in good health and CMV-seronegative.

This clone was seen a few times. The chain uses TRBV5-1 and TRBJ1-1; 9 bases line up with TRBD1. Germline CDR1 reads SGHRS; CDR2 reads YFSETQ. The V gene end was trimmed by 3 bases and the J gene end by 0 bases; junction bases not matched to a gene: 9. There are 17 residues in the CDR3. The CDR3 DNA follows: TGCGCCAGCAGCTGGGGTGGGACAGGGCACATGAACACTGAAGCTTTCTTT. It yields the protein CASSWGGTGHMNTEAFF.

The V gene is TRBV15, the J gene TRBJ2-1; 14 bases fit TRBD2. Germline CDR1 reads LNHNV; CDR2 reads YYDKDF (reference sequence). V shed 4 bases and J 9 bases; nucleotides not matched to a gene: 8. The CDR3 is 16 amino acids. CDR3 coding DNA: TGTGCCACCAGCAAAGGACTAGCGGGAGGCCCTCGTGAGCAGTTCTTC. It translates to CATSKGLAGGPREQFF. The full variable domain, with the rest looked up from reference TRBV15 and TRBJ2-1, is DAMVIQNPRYQVTQFGKPVTLSCSQTLNHNVMYWYQQKSSQAPKLLFHYYDKDFNNEADTPDNFQSRRPNTSFCFLDIRSPGLGDTAMYLCATSKGLAGGPREQFFGPGTRLTVL.

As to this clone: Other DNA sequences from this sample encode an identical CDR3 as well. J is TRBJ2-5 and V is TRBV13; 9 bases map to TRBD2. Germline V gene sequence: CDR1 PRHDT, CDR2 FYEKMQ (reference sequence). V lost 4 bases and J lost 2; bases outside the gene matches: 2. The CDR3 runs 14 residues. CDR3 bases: TGTGCCAGCAGCTCAGGACTAGCGCAAGAGACCCAGTACTTC. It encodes CASSSGLAQETQYF.

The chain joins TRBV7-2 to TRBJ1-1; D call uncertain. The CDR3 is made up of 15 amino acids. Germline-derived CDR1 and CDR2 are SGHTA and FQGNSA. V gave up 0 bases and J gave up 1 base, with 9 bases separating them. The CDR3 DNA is TGTGCCAGCAGCTTAGCCGCCAGGTGGAACACTGAAGCTTTCTTT. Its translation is CASSLAARWNTEAFF. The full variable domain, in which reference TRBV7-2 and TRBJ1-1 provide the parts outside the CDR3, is GAGVSQSPSNKVTEKGKDVELRCDPISGHTALYWYRQSLGQGLEFLIYFQGNSAPDKSGLPSDRFSAERTGGSVSTLTIQRTQQEDSAVYLCASSLAARWNTEAFFGQGTRLTVV.

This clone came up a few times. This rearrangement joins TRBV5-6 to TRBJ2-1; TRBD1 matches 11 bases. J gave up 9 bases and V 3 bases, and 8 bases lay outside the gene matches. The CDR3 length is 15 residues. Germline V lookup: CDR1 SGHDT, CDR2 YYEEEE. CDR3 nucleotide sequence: TGTGCCAGCAGCTATTCCGGACAGGGGGCGCGTGAGCAGTTCTTC. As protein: CASSYSGQGAREQFF.

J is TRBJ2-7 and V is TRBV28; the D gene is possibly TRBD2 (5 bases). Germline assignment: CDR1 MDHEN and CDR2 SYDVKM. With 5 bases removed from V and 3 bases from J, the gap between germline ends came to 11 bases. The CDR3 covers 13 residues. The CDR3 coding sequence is TGTGCCAGCAGTCCGTGGGAGAACTACGAGCAGTACTTC. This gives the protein CASSPWENYEQYF.

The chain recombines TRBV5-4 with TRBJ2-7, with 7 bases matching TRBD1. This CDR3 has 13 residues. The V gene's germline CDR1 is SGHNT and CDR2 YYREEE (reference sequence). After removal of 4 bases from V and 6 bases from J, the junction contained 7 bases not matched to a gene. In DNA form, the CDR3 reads TGTGCCAGCAGCCTCGACAGGGCTCCCGAGCAGTACTTC. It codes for CASSLDRAPEQYF.

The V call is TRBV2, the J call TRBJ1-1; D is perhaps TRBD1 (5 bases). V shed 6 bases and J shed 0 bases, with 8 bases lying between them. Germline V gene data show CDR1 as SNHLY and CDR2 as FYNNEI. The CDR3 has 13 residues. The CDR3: CASRDTLNTEAFF. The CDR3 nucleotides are TGTGCCAGCAGGGACACCTTGAACACTGAAGCTTTCTTT.

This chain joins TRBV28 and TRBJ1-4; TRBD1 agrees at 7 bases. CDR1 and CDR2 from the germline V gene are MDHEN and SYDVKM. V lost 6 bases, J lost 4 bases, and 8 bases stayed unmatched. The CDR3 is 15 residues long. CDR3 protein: CASSPKGQLNEKLFF. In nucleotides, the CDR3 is TGTGCCAGCAGCCCCAAGGGACAGCTTAATGAAAAACTGTTTTTT. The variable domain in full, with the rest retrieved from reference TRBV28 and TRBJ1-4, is DVKVTQSSRYLVKRTGEKVFLECVQDMDHENMFWYRQDPGLGLRLIYFSYDVKMKEKGDIPEGYSVSREKKERFSLILESASTNQTSMYLCASSPKGQLNEKLFFGSGTQLSVL.

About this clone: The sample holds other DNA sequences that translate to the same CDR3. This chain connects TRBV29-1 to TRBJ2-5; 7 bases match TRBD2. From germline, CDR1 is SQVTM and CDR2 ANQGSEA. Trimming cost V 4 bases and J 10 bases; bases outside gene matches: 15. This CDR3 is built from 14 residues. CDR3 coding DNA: TGCAGCGTTGGAGTTGTGACTAGCTTCCCCCGCCAGTACTTC. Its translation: CSVGVVTSFPRQYF.

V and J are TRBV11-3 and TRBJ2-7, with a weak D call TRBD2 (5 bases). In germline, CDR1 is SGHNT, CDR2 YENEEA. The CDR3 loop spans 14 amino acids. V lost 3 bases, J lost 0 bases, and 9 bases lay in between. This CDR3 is CASSFGVVSYEQYF. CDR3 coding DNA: TGTGCCAGCAGCTTCGGGGTTGTCTCCTACGAGCAGTACTTC.

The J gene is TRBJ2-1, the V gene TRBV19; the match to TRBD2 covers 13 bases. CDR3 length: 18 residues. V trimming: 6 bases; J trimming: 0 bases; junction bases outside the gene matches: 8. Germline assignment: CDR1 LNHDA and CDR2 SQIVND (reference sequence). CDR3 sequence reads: CASRETSGRKSSYNEQFF. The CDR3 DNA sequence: TGTGCCAGTAGGGAGACTAGCGGGAGGAAAAGCTCCTACAATGAGCAGTTCTTC.